Presented here are 29 T cell receptor beta chains from one specimen sequenced in a study of Ad26.COV2.S vaccination and SARS-CoV-2 variants. Generated by immunoSEQ multiplex PCR, the TCRdb table keeps only in-frame clones and is missing some. Among hundreds of thousands of clones listed, about nine tenths were seen once. Treatment given: some 20 received Ad26.COV2.S at low or high dose, single or two shots; roughly five received placebo; per-sample allocation not given. Samples were taken on day 63 after the first vaccine or placebo injection. The source was peripheral blood, collected in a trial of Ad26.COV2.S vaccine versus placebo. The receptors were gathered from a person between 18 and 65 years old who received the Ad26.COV2.S COVID-19 vaccine or a placebo.

In its sample, this clone was seen once. The chain links TRBV6-5 to TRBJ1-5; possible D gene TRBD1, 5 bases. The CDR3 runs to 14 residues. Germline V gene lookup returns CDR1 MNHEY and CDR2 SVGAGI. V was shortened by 6 bases and J by 6 bases, with 15 bases between the two germline ends. Written as DNA, the CDR3 is TGTGCCAGCAGGTCTTGGGGGATTGGTCAGCCCCAGCATTTT. Translation: CASRSWGIGQPQHF.

This chain joins TRBV2 and TRBJ2-3, with 8 nucleotides matching TRBD2. V dropped 9 bases and J dropped 4; count of bases not matched to a gene: 3. Germline CDR1 reads SNHLY; CDR2 reads FYNNEI. The length of the CDR3 is 12 residues. The CDR3 loop is CARRGGPDTQYF. The CDR3 DNA reads TGTGCCAGACGGGGGGGTCCAGATACGCAGTATTTT. The complete variable domain, with remaining parts taken from reference TRBV2 and TRBJ2-3, reads EPEVTQTPSHQVTQMGQEVILRCVPISNHLYFYWYRQILGQKVEFLVSFYNNEISEKSEIFDDQFSVERPDGSNFTLKIRSTKLEDSAMYFCARRGGPDTQYFGPGTRLTVL.

The table lists this clone with a count of one. The gene calls are TRBV7-2 and TRBJ1-2; 9 bases are shared with TRBD1. Germline-derived CDR1 and CDR2 are SGHTA and FQGNSA. V shed 5 bases and J 4 bases; nucleotides not matched to a gene: 8. This CDR3 region has 15 residues. In DNA, the CDR3 is TGTGCCAGCAGCCCCCATCGACAGGGGGTCTATGGCTACACCTTC. This encodes CASSPHRQGVYGYTF.

This sequence joins TRBV6-5 and TRBJ1-1; D perhaps matches TRBD1 (5 bases). This CDR3 is 12 amino acids long. V was clipped by 5 bases and J by 4 bases, with 8 bases between them. Per the germline V gene, CDR1 is MNHEY and CDR2 is SVGAGI. CDR3 sequence reads: CASSPGGTEAFF. The CDR3 coding sequence is TGTGCCAGCAGTCCCGGGGGCACTGAAGCTTTCTTT.

The chain couples TRBV19 to TRBJ1-1; D gene unclear. This CDR3 region has 13 residues. Germline CDR1 reads LNHDA; CDR2 reads SQIVND (reference sequence). Trimming took 6 bases from V and 4 from J, leaving 12 bases between them. The CDR3 here is CASSRVVGTEAFF. The CDR3, as DNA: TGTGCCAGTAGCCGGGTTGTTGGCACTGAAGCTTTCTTT.

CDR3 residues: CASSSFYGYTF. Written as DNA, the CDR3 is TGTGCCAGCAGTAGTTTCTATGGCTACACCTTC. This chain connects TRBV25-1 to TRBJ1-2; the D is unclear. CDR3 size: 11 residues. The V end lost 5 bases, the J end lost 4 bases, and 5 bases lay between the germline ends. The germline CDR1 and CDR2 sequences are MGHDK and SYGVNS.

The chain has TRBV5-5 and TRBJ1-5, with D possibly TRBD1 on 5 matching bases. The V gene's germline CDR1 is SGHKS and CDR2 YYEKEE (reference sequence). The CDR3 consists of 15 residues. V lost 1 base and J lost 3, with 11 bases in between. CDR3 sequence reads: CASSLLGRDNQPQHF. As DNA, the CDR3 is TGTGCCAGCAGCTTGCTTGGCAGGGACAATCAGCCCCAGCATTTT. Full variable domain (rest looked up from reference TRBV5-5 and TRBJ1-5): DAGVTQSPTHLIKTRGQQVTLRCSPISGHKSVSWYQQVLGQGPQFIFQYYEKEERGRGNFPDRFSARQFPNYSSELNVNALLLGDSALYLCASSLLGRDNQPQHFGDGTRLSIL.

The DNA of the CDR3 is TGCAGCGTTGACGGTCGGCTGAACACTGAAGCTTTCTTT. It codes for CSVDGRLNTEAFF. This sequence joins TRBV29-1 and TRBJ1-1; the D is unclear. Germline V lookup: CDR1 SQVTM, CDR2 ANQGSEA. CDR3 length equals 13 residues. Trimming pared 3 bases from V and 0 bases from J, leaving 8 bases between. The full variable domain, completed using reference TRBV29-1 and TRBJ1-1, is SAVISQKPSRDICQRGTSLTIQCQVDSQVTMMFWYRQQPGQSLTLIATANQGSEATYESGFVIDKFPISRPNLTFSTLTVSNMSPEDSSIYLCSVDGRLNTEAFFGQGTRLTVV.

The chain is built from TRBV18 and TRBJ2-7; 7 nucleotides align to TRBD1. The CDR3 is 15 residues long. The germline gives CDR1 KGHSH, CDR2 LQKENI. The ends lost 3 bases at V and 2 bases at J; junction bases unmatched: 7. The CDR3 DNA sequence: TGTGCCAGCTCACCGGTGCGGCAGGGGGCCTACGAGCAGTACTTC. This sequence encodes CASSPVRQGAYEQYF.

This sequence joins TRBV5-5 and TRBJ2-2; D uncertain. CDR3 length equals 14 residues. V shed 5 bases and J shed 3 bases, with 11 bases lying between them. Germline V gene data show CDR1 as SGHKS and CDR2 as YYEKEE (reference sequence). CDR3 DNA sequence: TGTGCCAGCAGTCGTATGTATGACACCGGGGAGCTGTTTTTT. Encoded protein: CASSRMYDTGELFF.

This clone was seen just once. The chain joins TRBV4-2 to TRBJ2-2; D is uncertain. This CDR3 is 13 amino acids long. V lost 0 bases and J lost 7, with 6 bases in between. Per germline, CDR1 LGHNA and CDR2 YNFKEQ. This CDR3 is CASSQEGFGELFF. CDR3 nucleotide sequence: TGTGCCAGCAGCCAAGAAGGGTTCGGGGAGCTGTTTTTT.

This clone was seen once. V and J are TRBV7-9 and TRBJ1-1, with D maybe TRBD1 (6 bases). The CDR3 has 15 residues. Germline values: CDR1 SEHNR, CDR2 FQNEAQ (reference sequence). The V and J ends lost 1 base and 0 bases respectively, with 9 bases between them. The CDR3 region has the DNA TGTGCCAGCAGCTTAGATACAGGGATGAACACTGAAGCTTTCTTT. Protein product: CASSLDTGMNTEAFF.

In DNA form, the CDR3 reads TGTGCCAGCAGCCCTCGGACAGGGTTGTACGAGCAGTACTTC. Translated, it gives CASSPRTGLYEQYF. The rearrangement links TRBV3-1 (or the pseudogene TRBV3-2) to TRBJ2-7, with TRBD1 matching 8 bases. Looked up from germline, CDR1 is LGHDT and CDR2 is YNNKEL (reference sequence). The CDR3 totals 14 residues. V dropped 4 bases and J dropped 4; count of bases not matched to a gene: 6.

The chain links TRBV30 to TRBJ1-2, with a possible D match to TRBD1 (6 bases). Trimming removed 5 bases from V and 5 bases from J, with 12 bases in between. The CDR3 is 12 amino acids. Germline V gene lookup returns CDR1 GTSNPN and CDR2 SVGIG (reference sequence). CDR3 amino acids: CAWADRFYGYTF. The CDR3 region has the DNA TGTGCCTGGGCTGACAGGTTTTATGGCTACACCTTC. Variable domain in full (rest from reference TRBV30 and TRBJ1-2): SQTIHQWPATLVQPVGSPLSLECTVEGTSNPNLYWYRQAAGRGLQLLFYSVGIGQISSEVPQNLSASRPQDRQFILSSKKLLLSDSGFYLCAWADRFYGYTFGSGTRLTVV.

Only one count was recorded for this clone. The junction departs from germline at one end; a sequencing error may be responsible. The chain is built from TRBV7-7 and TRBJ2-1, with TRBD2 matching over 8 bases. Germline-derived CDR1 and CDR2 are SSHAT and FNYEAQ (reference sequence). This CDR3 has 17 amino acids. This chain's CDR3 is CASSLALSGGSYNEQFF. The DNA of the CDR3 is TGTGCTAGCAGCTTAGCACTAAGCGGGGGCTCCTACAATGAGCAGTTCTTC.

V usage is TRBV19 and J usage is TRBJ2-3; TRBD2 aligns across 8 bases. V was pared by 6 bases and J by 5 bases, with 13 bases of the junction left unmatched. The germline gives CDR1 LNHDA, CDR2 SQIVND (reference sequence). The CDR3 sequence is 16 residues long. The CDR3, as DNA: TGTGCCAGTAGACCGCCGGCTAGCGGGTTTATAGATACGCAGTATTTT. It specifies CASRPPASGFIDTQYF.

This rearrangement joins TRBV2 to TRBJ1-1; weak D call: TRBD1 (5 bases). CDR1 SNHLY and CDR2 FYNNEI come from the germline V gene. This CDR3 spans 13 amino acids. V gave up 2 bases and J gave up 1 base, with 5 bases separating them. Here the CDR3 reads CASSERGNTEAFF. The CDR3 DNA sequence: TGTGCCAGCAGTGAAAGGGGGAACACTGAAGCTTTCTTT.

The chain recombines TRBV9 with TRBJ2-2; TRBD2 matches 7 bases. Trimming removed 4 bases from V and 7 bases from J; junction bases left unmatched: 7. Germline CDR1 SGDLS, CDR2 YYNGEE. The CDR3 totals 14 residues. The CDR3 spells CASSSTLALGELFF. CDR3 in DNA: TGTGCCAGCAGCTCTACACTAGCGCTCGGGGAGCTGTTTTTT.

V and J are TRBV15 and TRBJ1-6; D is perhaps TRBD1 (5 bases). The CDR3 is 15 amino acids. V lost 1 base and J lost 10, with 14 bases in between. The germline CDR1 and CDR2 sequences are LNHNV and YYDKDF (reference sequence). The CDR3 sequence: CATSRVGGIGSPLHF. As DNA, the CDR3 is TGTGCCACCAGCAGAGTTGGGGGGATTGGGTCACCCCTCCACTTT.

The V gene is TRBV6-5, the J gene TRBJ1-6; tentatively, D is TRBD1 (6 bases). Germline V gene sequence: CDR1 MNHEY, CDR2 SVGAGI. Trimming pared 0 bases from V and 10 bases from J, leaving 13 bases between. CDR3 length: 15 residues. The CDR3 DNA follows: TGTGCCAGCAGTTACTCTGGGCAGGGGAGGTCACCCCTCCACTTT. Protein product: CASSYSGQGRSPLHF.

This rearrangement joins TRBV9 to TRBJ2-3; 14 bases are a match to TRBD2. Germline V gene data show CDR1 as SGDLS and CDR2 as YYNGEE. The CDR3 is 16 amino acids. The ends lost 4 bases at V and 4 bases at J; junction bases unmatched: 5. The CDR3 DNA is TGTGCCAGCAGCATGACTAGCGGGGGGGCCCCAGATACGCAGTATTTT. This translates into CASSMTSGGAPDTQYF.

The CDR3 protein is CSDGQEVNTEAFF. The CDR3 bases are TGCAGCGACGGACAGGAGGTGAACACTGAAGCTTTCTTT. The rearrangement links TRBV29-1 to TRBJ1-1; 7 positions match TRBD1. J gave up 0 bases and V 7 bases, and 5 bases lay outside the gene matches. The CDR3 is 13 residues long. Germline V CDR1 and CDR2: SQVTM, ANQGSEA.

The rearrangement links TRBV29-1 to TRBJ1-1, with TRBD1 identical over 8 bases. CDR3 length: 13 residues. V was pared by 6 bases and J by 3 bases, with 6 bases of the junction left unmatched. The germline V gene encodes CDR1 SQVTM and CDR2 ANQGSEA. The CDR3 nucleotides read TGCAGCGTACTGGACAGGGCCCACACTGAAGCTTTCTTT. It is translated as CSVLDRAHTEAFF.

The chain combines TRBV4-2 with TRBJ1-6, with D unresolved. The V end lost 0 bases, the J end lost 16 bases, and 10 bases lay between the germline ends. The length of the CDR3 is 12 residues. CDR1 and CDR2 from the germline V gene are LGHNA and YNFKEQ. The CDR3 is CASSQDQGRLHF. For the CDR3, the DNA is TGTGCCAGCAGCCAAGATCAAGGGCGACTCCACTTT.

The chain is built from TRBV19 and TRBJ1-5; tentatively, D is TRBD1 (5 bases). V lost 5 bases and J 2 bases, leaving 16 bases between the germline ends. This CDR3 has 16 residues. In germline, CDR1 is LNHDA, CDR2 SQIVND (reference sequence). The CDR3 is CASSPPAGYRNQPQHF. The DNA for the CDR3 is TGTGCCAGTAGTCCCCCCGCAGGGTATCGCAATCAGCCCCAGCATTTT.

The chain combines TRBV9 with TRBJ2-7; 7 positions match TRBD1. The CDR3 covers 15 residues. Germline trimming cut 3 bases from V and 4 bases from J; bases unmatched to any gene: 10. Germline-derived CDR1 and CDR2 are SGDLS and YYNGEE. CDR3 sequence: CASSGGQAAGYEQYF. Written as DNA, the CDR3 is TGTGCCAGCAGCGGAGGACAGGCGGCAGGATACGAGCAGTACTTC.

The chain carries TRBV15 and TRBJ2-1; 9 positions agree with TRBD1. V shed 1 base and J 5 bases; nucleotides not matched to a gene: 9. The length of the CDR3 is 17 residues. Germline values: CDR1 LNHNV, CDR2 YYDKDF (reference sequence). In nucleotides, the CDR3 is TGTGCCACCAGCAGAGGGGGTGGGACAGGGAGGCACAATGAGCAGTTCTTC. Amino acids: CATSRGGGTGRHNEQFF. Full variable domain (rest looked up from reference TRBV15 and TRBJ2-1): DAMVIQNPRYQVTQFGKPVTLSCSQTLNHNVMYWYQQKSSQAPKLLFHYYDKDFNNEADTPDNFQSRRPNTSFCFLDIRSPGLGDTAMYLCATSRGGGTGRHNEQFFGPGTRLTVL.

This clone was seen a single time. This sequence joins TRBV7-9 and TRBJ1-2, with a possible D match to TRBD1 (6 bases). Between the trimmed V and J ends, which lost 7 bases and 5 bases, there was a span of 14 bases. This CDR3 spans 13 amino acids. The V gene's germline CDR1 is SEHNR and CDR2 FQNEAQ (reference sequence). The CDR3 sequence: CASKTEGEYGYTF. The CDR3 nucleotides are TGTGCCAGCAAAACGGAGGGGGAGTATGGCTACACCTTC.

This chain connects TRBV11-3 to TRBJ2-7; D is uncertain. V shed 8 bases and J shed 6 bases, with 11 bases lying between them. The germline V gene encodes CDR1 SGHNT and CDR2 YENEEA. CDR3 length: 11 amino acids. The DNA for the CDR3 is TGTGCCAGCGGCACTGAACGCGAGCAGTACTTC. Translation gives CASGTEREQYF. The full variable domain, completed using reference TRBV11-3 and TRBJ2-7, is EAGVVQSPRYKIIEKKQPVAFWCNPISGHNTLYWYLQNLGQGPELLIRYENEEAVDDSQLPKDRFSAERLKGVDSTLKIQPAELGDSAVYLCASGTEREQYFGPGTRLTVT.